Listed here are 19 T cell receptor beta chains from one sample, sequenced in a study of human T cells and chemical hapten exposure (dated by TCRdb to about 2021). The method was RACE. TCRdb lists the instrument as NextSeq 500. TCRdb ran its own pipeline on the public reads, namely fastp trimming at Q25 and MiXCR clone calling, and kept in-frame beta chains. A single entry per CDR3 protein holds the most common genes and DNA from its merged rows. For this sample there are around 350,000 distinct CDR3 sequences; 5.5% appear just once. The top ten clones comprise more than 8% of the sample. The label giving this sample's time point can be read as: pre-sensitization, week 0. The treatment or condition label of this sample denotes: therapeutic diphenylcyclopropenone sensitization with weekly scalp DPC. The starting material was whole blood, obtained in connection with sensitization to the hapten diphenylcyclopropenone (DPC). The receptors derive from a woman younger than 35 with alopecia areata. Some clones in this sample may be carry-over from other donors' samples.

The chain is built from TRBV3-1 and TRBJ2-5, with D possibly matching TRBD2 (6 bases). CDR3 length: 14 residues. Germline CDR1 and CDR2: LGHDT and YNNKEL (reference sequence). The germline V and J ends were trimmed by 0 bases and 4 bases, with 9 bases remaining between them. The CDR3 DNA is TGTGCCAGCAGCCAAGATACGGGGGTAGAGACCCAGTACTTC. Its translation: CASSQDTGVETQYF.

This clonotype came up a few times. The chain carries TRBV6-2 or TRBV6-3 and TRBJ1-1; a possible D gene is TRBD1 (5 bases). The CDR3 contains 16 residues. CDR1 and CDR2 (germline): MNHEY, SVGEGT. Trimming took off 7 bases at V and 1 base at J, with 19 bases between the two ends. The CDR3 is CASNSLRDGQNTEAFF. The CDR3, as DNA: TGTGCCAGCAATTCCCTTAGGGACGGTCAGAACACTGAAGCTTTCTTT.

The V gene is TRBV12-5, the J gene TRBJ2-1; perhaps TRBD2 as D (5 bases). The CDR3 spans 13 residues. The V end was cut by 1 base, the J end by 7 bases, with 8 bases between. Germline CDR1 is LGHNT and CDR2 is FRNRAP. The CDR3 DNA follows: TGTGCTAGTGGTTTGGCACTAGGAAATGAGCAGTTCTTC. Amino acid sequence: CASGLALGNEQFF.

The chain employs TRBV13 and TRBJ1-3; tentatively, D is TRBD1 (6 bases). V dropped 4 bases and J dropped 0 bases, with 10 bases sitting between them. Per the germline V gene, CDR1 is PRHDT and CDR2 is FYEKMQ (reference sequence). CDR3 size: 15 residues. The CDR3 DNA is TGTGCCAGCAGCTCAGGGGTCTTCTCTGGAAACACCATATATTTT. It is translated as CASSSGVFSGNTIYF.

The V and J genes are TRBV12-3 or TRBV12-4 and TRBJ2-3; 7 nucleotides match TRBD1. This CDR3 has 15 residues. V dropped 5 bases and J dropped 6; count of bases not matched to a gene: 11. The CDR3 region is CASSISIQGSDTQYF. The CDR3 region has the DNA TGTGCCAGCAGTATCTCTATACAGGGGTCGGATACGCAGTATTTT.

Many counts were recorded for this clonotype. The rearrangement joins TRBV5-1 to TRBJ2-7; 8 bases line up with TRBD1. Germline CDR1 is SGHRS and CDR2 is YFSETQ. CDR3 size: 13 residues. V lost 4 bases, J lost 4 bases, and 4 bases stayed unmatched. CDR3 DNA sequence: TGCGCCAGCAGCAAGGGACAGGAATACGAGCAGTACTTC. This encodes CASSKGQEYEQYF.

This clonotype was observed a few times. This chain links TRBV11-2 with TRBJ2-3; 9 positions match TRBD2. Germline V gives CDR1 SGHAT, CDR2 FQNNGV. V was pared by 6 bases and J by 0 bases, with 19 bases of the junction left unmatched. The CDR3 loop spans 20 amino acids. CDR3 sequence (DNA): TGTGCCAGCAGATCCCGAAACGGGGCGGGGGGGCGACCGAGCACAGATACGCAGTATTTT. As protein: CASRSRNGAGGRPSTDTQYF.

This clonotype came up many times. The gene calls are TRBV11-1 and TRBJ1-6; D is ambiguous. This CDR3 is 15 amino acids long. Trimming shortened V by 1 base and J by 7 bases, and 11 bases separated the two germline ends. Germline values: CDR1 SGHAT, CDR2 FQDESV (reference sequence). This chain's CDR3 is CASSLVRQNNSPLHF. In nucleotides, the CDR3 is TGTGCCAGCAGCTTAGTTCGGCAAAACAATTCACCCCTCCACTTT.

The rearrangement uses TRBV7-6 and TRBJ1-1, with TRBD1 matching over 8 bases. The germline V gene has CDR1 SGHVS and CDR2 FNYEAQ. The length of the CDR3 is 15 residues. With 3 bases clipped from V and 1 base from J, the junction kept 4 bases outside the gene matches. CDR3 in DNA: TGTGCCAGCAGCTTTTGGACAGGGCGGAACACTGAAGCTTTCTTT. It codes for CASSFWTGRNTEAFF. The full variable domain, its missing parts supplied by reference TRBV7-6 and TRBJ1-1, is GAGVSQSPRYKVTKRGQDVALRCDPISGHVSLYWYRQALGQGPEFLTYFNYEAQQDKSGLPNDRFSAERPEGSISTLTIQRTEQRDSAMYRCASSFWTGRNTEAFFGQGTRLTVV.

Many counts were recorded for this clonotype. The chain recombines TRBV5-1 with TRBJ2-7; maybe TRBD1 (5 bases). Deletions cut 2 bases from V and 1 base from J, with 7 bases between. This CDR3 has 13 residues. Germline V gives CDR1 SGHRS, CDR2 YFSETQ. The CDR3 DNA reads TGCGCCAGCAGCTTACAGGAGTCCTACGAGCAGTACTTC. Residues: CASSLQESYEQYF.

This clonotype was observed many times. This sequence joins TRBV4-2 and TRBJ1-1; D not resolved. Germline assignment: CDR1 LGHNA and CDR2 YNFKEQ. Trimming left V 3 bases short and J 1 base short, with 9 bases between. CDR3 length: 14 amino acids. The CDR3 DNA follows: TGTGCCAGCAGCCAGGGAGGCCAGAACACTGAAGCTTTCTTT. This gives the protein CASSQGGQNTEAFF.

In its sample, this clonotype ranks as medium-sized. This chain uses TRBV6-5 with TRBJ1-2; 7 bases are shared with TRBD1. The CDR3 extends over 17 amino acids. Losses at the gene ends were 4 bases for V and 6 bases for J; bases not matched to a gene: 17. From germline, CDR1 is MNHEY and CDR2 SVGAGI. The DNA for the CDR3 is TGTGCCAGCAGTTCCAGACAGGGACCCGCTACTAGGGATGGCTACACCTTC. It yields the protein CASSSRQGPATRDGYTF.

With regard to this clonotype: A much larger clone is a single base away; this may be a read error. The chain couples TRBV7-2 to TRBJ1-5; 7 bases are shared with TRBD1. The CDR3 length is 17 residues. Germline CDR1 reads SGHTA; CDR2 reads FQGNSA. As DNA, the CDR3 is TGTGCCAGCAGCTTAGCGGGGACAGCCTATAGCAATCAGCCCCAGCGTTTT. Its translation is CASSLAGTAYSNQPQRF.

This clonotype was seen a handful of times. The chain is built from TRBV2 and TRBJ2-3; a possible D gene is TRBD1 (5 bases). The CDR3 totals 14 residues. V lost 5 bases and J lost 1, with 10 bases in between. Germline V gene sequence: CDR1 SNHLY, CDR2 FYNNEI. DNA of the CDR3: TGTGCCAGCAGTCCTGCCAGGGGCACAGATACGCAGTATTTT. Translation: CASSPARGTDTQYF.

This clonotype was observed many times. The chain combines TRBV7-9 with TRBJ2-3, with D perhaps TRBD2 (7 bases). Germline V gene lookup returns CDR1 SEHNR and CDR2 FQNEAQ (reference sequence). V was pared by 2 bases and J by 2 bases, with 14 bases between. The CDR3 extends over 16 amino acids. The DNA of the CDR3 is TGTGCCAGCAGCTTACGAGGGGGGGGCCTCACAGATACGCAGTATTTT. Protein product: CASSLRGGGLTDTQYF.

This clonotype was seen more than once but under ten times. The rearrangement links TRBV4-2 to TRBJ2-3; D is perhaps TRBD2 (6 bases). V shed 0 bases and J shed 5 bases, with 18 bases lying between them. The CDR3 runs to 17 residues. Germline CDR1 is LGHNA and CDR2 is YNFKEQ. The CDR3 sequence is CASSQEGYGGALDTQYF. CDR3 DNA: TGTGCCAGCAGCCAAGAGGGGTACGGGGGAGCCTTAGATACGCAGTATTTT.

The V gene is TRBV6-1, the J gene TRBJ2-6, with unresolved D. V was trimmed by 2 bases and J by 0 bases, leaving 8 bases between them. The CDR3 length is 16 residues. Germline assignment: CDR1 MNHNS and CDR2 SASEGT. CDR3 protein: CASSEYISSGANVLTF. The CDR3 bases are TGTGCCAGCAGTGAATACATCTCCTCTGGGGCCAACGTCCTGACTTTC.

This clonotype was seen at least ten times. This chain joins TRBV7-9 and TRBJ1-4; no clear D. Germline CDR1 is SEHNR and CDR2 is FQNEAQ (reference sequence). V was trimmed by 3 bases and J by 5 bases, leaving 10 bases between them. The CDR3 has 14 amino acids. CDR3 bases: TGTGCCAGCAGCTTTTCGGGATCAAATGAAAAACTGTTTTTT. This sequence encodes CASSFSGSNEKLFF. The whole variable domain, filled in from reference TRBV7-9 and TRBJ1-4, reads DTGVSQNPRHKITKRGQNVTFRCDPISEHNRLYWYRQTLGQGPEFLTYFQNEAQLEKSRLLSDRFSAERPKGSFSTLEIQRTEQGDSAMYLCASSFSGSNEKLFFGSGTQLSVL.

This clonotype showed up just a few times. The CDR3 spells CAISESRTGGTDTQYF. CDR3 coding DNA: TGTGCCATCAGTGAGTCTAGGACAGGGGGGACAGATACGCAGTATTTT. The chain links TRBV10-3 to TRBJ2-3; the match to TRBD1 covers 10 bases. The germline CDR1 and CDR2 sequences are ENHRY and SYGVKD. The CDR3 totals 16 residues. V lost 0 bases and J lost 3; bases outside the gene matches: 3.